Sequencing of this TCR beta chain was carried out in a study of shared T cell receptors in the human thymus. V gave up 0 bases and J gave up 5 bases; unmatched junction bases: 3. Germline V CDR1 and CDR2: MNHEY, SVGAGI. This CDR3 is 15 amino acids long. Clones were read by immunoSEQ multiplex PCR, and TCRdb kept only the in-frame ones, dropping some. The sample yields under 450,000 clones, 85% to 95% seen once. Sequencing used thymocytes. The gene calls are TRBV6-5 and TRBJ2-7; 11 bases agree with TRBD2. This receptor was obtained from a human donor. The CDR3 coding sequence is TGTGCCAGCAGTTACTCTACTAGCGGGAGTGACGAGCAGTACTTC. Amino acids: CASSYSTSGSDEQYF.